The following is a T cell receptor beta chain sequence with its context. Its antigen is undetermined. This sample is drawn from a study of beta chain features in type 1 diabetes. Study results and limitations: The study found moderately but significantly shorter TCRB CDR3s in all four CD4+ subsets of Type 1 diabetes patients.

This CDR3 is built from 14 residues. Germline lookup yields CDR1 SGHVS and CDR2 FQNEAQ. With 3 bases removed from V and 2 bases from J, the gap between germline ends came to 11 bases. Expressed TCRB transcripts were sequenced because the entire RNA isolate underwent reverse transcription. Sequencing used immunoSEQ multiplex PCR; TCRdb keeps in-frame clones, though not all of them. The sample yields 200,000 to 250,000 clones, around 16% seen once. The origin of this receptor is a man aged 25 to 40 with type 1 diabetes. The gene calls are TRBV7-8 and TRBJ2-7; D could derive from TRBD1 or TRBD2 (5 bases each). Sequenced material: naive CD4+ T cells from blood. In DNA form, the CDR3 reads TGTGCCAGCAGCTTCTCCTTGGGACCCTACGAGCAGTACTTC. Protein sequence: CASSFSLGPYEQYF. The whole variable domain, remainder taken from reference TRBV7-8 and TRBJ2-7, is GAGVSQSPRYKVAKRGQDVALRCDPISGHVSLFWYQQALGQGPEFLTYFQNEAQLDKSGLPSDRFFAERPEGSVSTLKIQRTQQEDSAVYLCASSFSLGPYEQYFGPGTRLTVT.